The T cell receptor beta chain described here comes from a study of blood T cell repertoires in COVID-19. Study-level information: The study drew acute and convalescent COVID-19 samples from the United States, Italy and Spain.

In the original workflow: Counts of nucleated cells, estimated from reference gene primer amplification, were obtained. Only in-frame clones appear in the TCRdb table, and some are missing; sequencing was by immunoSEQ multiplex PCR. V, J and clone size were drawn from that table, and D and trimming were deduced from the DNA. The sample holds about 310,000 clones, over 85% seen once. This clone was counted a few times. Trimming cost V 3 bases and J 8 bases, with 8 bases left between them. The CDR3 runs to 13 residues. Germline values: CDR1 MDHEN, CDR2 SYDVKM. Allocation to cohorts depended on clinical history reported by the participants. Donors of Cohort 3 who recovered were those that had two negative PCRs, clearance, or symptom resolution.

The sample was PBMCs or T cells enriched from blood (not recorded which). V usage is TRBV28 and J usage is TRBJ1-6; no definite D call. The TCR comes from a woman in her 30s who had recovered from COVID-19. This chain's CDR3 is CASSFSEHSPLHF. The CDR3 DNA reads as TGTGCCAGCAGTTTTTCGGAGCATTCACCCCTCCACTTT.